The rows below give T cell receptor beta chains drawn from one sample of a study of cytomegalovirus exposure and HLA in healthy donors. Libraries were prepared by immunoSEQ multiplex PCR; TCRdb keeps only in-frame clonotypes and omits some of them. The sample shows 90,000 or so clones, just under 80% of them seen only once. The sample consisted of PBMCs. The receptors come from a male donor in good health and CMV-seropositive. The CDR3 runs from the conserved cysteine through the conserved F or W. D genes are given only for firm matches. Rows may omit the clone size; those that give it use once, few, many or a size class.

j_call clone_size d_call v_call cdr3_aa cdr3_nt
TRBJ1-3 . TRBD1 TRBV7-2 CASGRAGGGNTIYF TGTGCCAGTGGGCGGGCAGGGGGAGGAAACACCATATATTTT
TRBJ2-3 . . TRBV19 CASSISRTLKEADTQYF TGTGCCAGTAGTATAAGTAGGACTCTCAAGGAGGCAGATACGCAGTATTTT
TRBJ2-7 . TRBD2 TRBV7-2 CASSEGLADLSYEQYF TGTGCCAGCAGCGAGGGACTAGCGGACCTCTCCTACGAGCAGTACTTC
TRBJ1-1 . . TRBV28 CASSLLRATSEAFF TGTGCCAGCAGTTTATTGAGGGCAACGAGTGAAGCTTTCTTT
TRBJ2-3 . . TRBV28 CASSLKTGRTDTQYF TGTGCCAGCAGTTTAAAGACAGGGAGGACAGATACGCAGTATTTT
TRBJ2-5 . . TRBV13 CASSYTKETQYF TGTGCCAGCAGTTATACTAAAGAGACCCAGTACTTC
TRBJ1-1 many TRBD1 TRBV10-3 CAISGTGNTEAFF TGTGCCATCAGTGGGACAGGGAACACTGAAGCTTTCTTT
TRBJ1-4 few . TRBV11-2 CASSLSSTNEKLFF TGTGCCAGCAGCTTATCCTCAACTAATGAAAAACTGTTTTTT
TRBJ2-6 . TRBD1 TRBV7-8 CASSLALIGQGADGANVLTF TGTGCCAGCAGCTTAGCGCTAATTGGACAGGGGGCGGATGGGGCCAACGTCCTGACTTTC
TRBJ2-7 few . TRBV5-1 CASTPSRGTTYEQYF TGCGCCAGCACCCCAAGCAGGGGTACCACCTACGAGCAGTACTTC
TRBJ1-6 . . TRBV5-1 CASSDGLGRGGSPLHF TGCGCCAGCAGCGACGGATTGGGCAGGGGCGGTTCACCCCTCCACTTT
TRBJ2-5 few . TRBV18 CASSPGLQETQYF TGTGCCAGCTCACCAGGGCTCCAAGAGACCCAGTACTTC
TRBJ2-7 . . TRBV27 CASSPLDRAPYEQYF TGTGCCAGCAGTCCCTTGGACAGAGCCCCCTACGAGCAGTACTTC
TRBJ1-2 . . TRBV11-2 CASSLTRRDTYGYTF TGTGCCAGCAGCTTAACCCGCAGGGACACCTATGGCTACACCTTC
TRBJ2-1 . . TRBV5-8 CASTLIGSGYNEQFF TGTGCCAGCACCTTGATCGGCTCAGGATACAATGAGCAGTTCTTC
TRBJ1-2 . . TRBV2 CASSGFGGGGYTF TGTGCCAGCAGTGGGTTTGGGGGAGGTGGCTACACCTTC
TRBJ2-3 few TRBD2 TRBV4-2 CASSLRLAGDTQYF TGTGCCAGCAGCCTCAGACTAGCAGGGGATACGCAGTATTTT
TRBJ1-3 . TRBD1 TRBV7-2 CASSFGTGLGNTIYF TGTGCCAGCAGCTTCGGGACAGGGCTTGGAAACACCATATATTTT
TRBJ1-2 . . TRBV27 CASSPGLFYGYTF TGTGCCAGCAGTCCGGGACTGTTCTATGGCTACACCTTC